This T cell receptor beta chain was retrieved from a study of blood T cells in healthy people across ages. This clonotype has only a few counts. A second PCR of 7 to 11 cycles used a sample-barcoded 5' primer and a J-beta primer mix. A single record per CDR3 protein comes from TCRdb applying MiXCR to the 5' RACE reads. Among approximately 780,000 distinct CDR3 sequences, about 26% were seen once, and the ten largest hold around 3%. With 1 base removed from V and 0 bases from J, the gap between germline ends came to 22 bases. The V gene's germline CDR1 is SGHRS and CDR2 YFSETQ. CDR3 length: 19 residues. These sequences were also reported in another study, on T cells of mothers and their children. As that report states: The people who donated were a few healthy Caucasian mothers and their six children. Relative to unrelated pairs, biologically related mother-child dyads exhibited marginally greater, non-significant overlap. Persisting microchimeric T cell clones went undetected.

The chain employs TRBV5-1 and TRBJ1-1; D is unclear. Input material: blood. This receptor was taken from a boy aged 5-17 years in good health. The DNA for the CDR3 is TGCGCCAGCAGCTTGCCCAAGGGCTCCCTAGCGGAGGTGAACACTGAAGCTTTCTTT. Protein: CASSLPKGSLAEVNTEAFF.